What follows is one T cell receptor (beta chain) and its context. The source of the sample is a study of blood T cell repertoires in COVID-19. Study in general: The samples span acute and convalescent COVID-19 from the United States, Italy and Spain. T cells, B-cell-depleted T cells, or PBMCs supplied cDNA or gDNA.

Per the original methods: Reference gene primer amplification gave nucleated cell count estimates. TCRdb keeps only in-frame clones here, not all; method: immunoSEQ multiplex PCR. The DNA gave D and trimming, while V, J and clone size come from that table. Here the sample spans about 270,000 clones, 80% to 85% being singletons. The V and J ends lost 8 bases and 9 bases, in that order; junction bases with no gene match: 9. Germline V CDR1 and CDR2: SQVTM, ANQGSEA. CDR3 length: 11 residues. The rearrangement joins TRBV29-1 to TRBJ1-2, with 7 bases matching TRBD1. This receptor was taken from a woman aged 55-75 years with active or convalescent COVID-19. Sequencing input: peripheral blood. Here the CDR3 DNA reads TGCAGCTCGAGGGACAGCGGGCGCTACACCTTC. Translating it yields CSSRDSGRYTF. The full variable domain, rest sourced from reference TRBV29-1 and TRBJ1-2, is SAVISQKPSRDICQRGTSLTIQCQVDSQVTMMFWYRQQPGQSLTLIATANQGSEATYESGFVIDKFPISRPNLTFSTLTVSNMSPEDSSIYLCSSRDSGRYTFGSGTRLTVV.